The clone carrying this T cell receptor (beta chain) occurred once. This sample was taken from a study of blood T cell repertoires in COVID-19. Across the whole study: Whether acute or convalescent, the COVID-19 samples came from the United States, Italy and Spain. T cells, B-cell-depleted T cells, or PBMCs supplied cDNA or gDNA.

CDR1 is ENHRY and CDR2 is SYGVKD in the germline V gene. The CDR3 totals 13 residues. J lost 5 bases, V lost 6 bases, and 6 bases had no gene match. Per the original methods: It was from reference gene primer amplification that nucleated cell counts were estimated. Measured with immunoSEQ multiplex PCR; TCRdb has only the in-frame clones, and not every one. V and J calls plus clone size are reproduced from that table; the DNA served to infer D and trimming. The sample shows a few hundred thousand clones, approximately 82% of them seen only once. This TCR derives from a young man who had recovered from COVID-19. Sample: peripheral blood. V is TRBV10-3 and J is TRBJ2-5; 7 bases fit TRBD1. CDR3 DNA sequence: TGTGCCATCAGGGGGACAGCGCACGAGACCCAGTACTTC. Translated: CAIRGTAHETQYF.